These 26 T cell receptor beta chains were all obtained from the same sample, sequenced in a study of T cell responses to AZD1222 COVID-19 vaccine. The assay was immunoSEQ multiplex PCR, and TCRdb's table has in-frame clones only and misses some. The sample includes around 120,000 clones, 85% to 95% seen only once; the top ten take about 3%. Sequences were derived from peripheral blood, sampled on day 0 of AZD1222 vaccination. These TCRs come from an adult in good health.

As DNA, the CDR3 is TGTGCCAGCAGTTTACGAAGAACCGCCGCTAGCGGAGGAGGGTATGAGCAGTTCTTC. Translation gives CASSLRRTAASGGGYEQFF. The chain has TRBV28 and TRBJ2-1; 7 nucleotides line up with TRBD2. The junction had 21 bases not matched to a gene; V was cut back by 2 bases and J by 8 bases. CDR3 length equals 19 residues. The germline gives CDR1 MDHEN, CDR2 SYDVKM.

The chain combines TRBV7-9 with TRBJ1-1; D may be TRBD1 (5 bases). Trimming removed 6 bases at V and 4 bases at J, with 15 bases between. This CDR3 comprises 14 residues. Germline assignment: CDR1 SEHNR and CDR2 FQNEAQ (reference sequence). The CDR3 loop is CASSQQVRATEAFF. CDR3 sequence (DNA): TGTGCCAGCAGTCAACAGGTGAGGGCCACTGAAGCTTTCTTT.

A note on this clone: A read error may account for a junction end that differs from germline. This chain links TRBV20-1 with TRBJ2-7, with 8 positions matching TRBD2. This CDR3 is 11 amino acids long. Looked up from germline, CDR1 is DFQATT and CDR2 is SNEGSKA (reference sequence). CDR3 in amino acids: CSALEVAGLIF. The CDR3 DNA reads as TGCAGTGCCCTGGAAGTAGCGGGGTTGATCTTC.

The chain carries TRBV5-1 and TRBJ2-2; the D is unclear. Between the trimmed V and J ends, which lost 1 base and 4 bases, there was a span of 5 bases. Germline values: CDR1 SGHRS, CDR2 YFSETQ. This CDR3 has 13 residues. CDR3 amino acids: CASSLTATGELFF. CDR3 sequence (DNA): TGCGCCAGCAGCTTGACGGCCACCGGGGAGCTGTTTTTT.

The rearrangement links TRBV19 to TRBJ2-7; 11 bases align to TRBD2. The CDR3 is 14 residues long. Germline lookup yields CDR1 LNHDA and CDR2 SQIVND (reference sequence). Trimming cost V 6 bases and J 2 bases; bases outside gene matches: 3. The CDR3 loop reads CASSQTSGAYEQYF. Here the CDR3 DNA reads TGTGCCAGTAGCCAGACTAGCGGGGCCTACGAGCAGTACTTC.

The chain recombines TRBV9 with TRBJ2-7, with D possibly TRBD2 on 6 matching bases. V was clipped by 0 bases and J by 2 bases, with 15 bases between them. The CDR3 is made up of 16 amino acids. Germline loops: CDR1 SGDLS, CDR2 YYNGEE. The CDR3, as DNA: TGTGCCAGCAGCGTAGCCTCGGGGGAGAGAACCTACGAGCAGTACTTC. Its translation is CASSVASGERTYEQYF.

The CDR3 spells CASSRDRGVWSPLHF. The CDR3 bases are TGTGCCAGCAGTCGTGACAGGGGAGTTTGGTCACCCCTCCACTTT. The V and J genes are TRBV6-5 and TRBJ1-6; 8 bases map to TRBD1. Trimming removed 5 bases from V and 10 bases from J; junction bases left unmatched: 10. This CDR3 comprises 15 residues. Germline loops: CDR1 MNHEY, CDR2 SVGAGI.

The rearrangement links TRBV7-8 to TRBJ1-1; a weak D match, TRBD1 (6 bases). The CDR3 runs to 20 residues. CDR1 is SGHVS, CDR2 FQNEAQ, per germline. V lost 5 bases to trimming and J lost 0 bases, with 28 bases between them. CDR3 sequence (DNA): TGTGCCAGCAGCGAGGGACACCCCCCGGGCCCGGCCGATCTGAACACTGAAGCTTTCTTT. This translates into CASSEGHPPGPADLNTEAFF.

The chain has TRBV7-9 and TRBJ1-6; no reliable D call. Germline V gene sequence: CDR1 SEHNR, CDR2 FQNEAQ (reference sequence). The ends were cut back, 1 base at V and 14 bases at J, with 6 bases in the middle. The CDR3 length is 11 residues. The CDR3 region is CASSLGSSLHF. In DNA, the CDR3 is TGTGCCAGCAGCTTAGGAAGCTCCCTCCACTTT.

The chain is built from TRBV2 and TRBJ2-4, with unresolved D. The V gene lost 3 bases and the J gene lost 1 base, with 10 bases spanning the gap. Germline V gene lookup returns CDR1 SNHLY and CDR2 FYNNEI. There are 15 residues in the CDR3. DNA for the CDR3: TGTGCCAGCAGTGATACAATCGGTGCCAAAAACATTCAGTACTTC. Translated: CASSDTIGAKNIQYF.

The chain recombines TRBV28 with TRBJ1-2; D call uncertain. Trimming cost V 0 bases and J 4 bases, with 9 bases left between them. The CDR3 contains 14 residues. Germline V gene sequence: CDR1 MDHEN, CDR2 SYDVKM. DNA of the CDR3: TGTGCCAGCAGTTTATGGCGGGCCGGCTATGGCTACACCTTC. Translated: CASSLWRAGYGYTF.

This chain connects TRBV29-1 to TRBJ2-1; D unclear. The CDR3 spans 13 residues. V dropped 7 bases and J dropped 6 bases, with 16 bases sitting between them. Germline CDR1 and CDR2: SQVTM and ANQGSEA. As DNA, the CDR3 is TGCAGCGCTGACCCGTCCTTCGGCAATGAGCAGTTCTTC. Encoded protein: CSADPSFGNEQFF.

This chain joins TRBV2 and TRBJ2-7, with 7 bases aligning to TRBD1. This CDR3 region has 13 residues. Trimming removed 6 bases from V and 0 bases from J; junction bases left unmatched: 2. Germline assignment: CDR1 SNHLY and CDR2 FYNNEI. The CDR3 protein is CASSGTDSYEQYF. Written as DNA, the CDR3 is TGTGCCAGCAGCGGGACAGACTCCTACGAGCAGTACTTC. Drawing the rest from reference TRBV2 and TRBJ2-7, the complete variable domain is EPEVTQTPSHQVTQMGQEVILRCVPISNHLYFYWYRQILGQKVEFLVSFYNNEISEKSEIFDDQFSVERPDGSNFTLKIRSTKLEDSAMYFCASSGTDSYEQYFGPGTRLTVT.

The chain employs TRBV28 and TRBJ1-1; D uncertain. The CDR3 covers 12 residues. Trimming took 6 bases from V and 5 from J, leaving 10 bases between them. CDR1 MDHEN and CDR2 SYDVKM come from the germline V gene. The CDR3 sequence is CASRQYRTEAFF. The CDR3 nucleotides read TGTGCCAGCAGACAATACAGAACTGAAGCTTTCTTT.

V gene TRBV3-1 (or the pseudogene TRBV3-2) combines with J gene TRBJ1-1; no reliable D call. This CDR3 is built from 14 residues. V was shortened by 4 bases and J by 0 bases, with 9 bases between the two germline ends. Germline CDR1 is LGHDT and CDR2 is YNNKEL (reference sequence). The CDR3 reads CASSRVDLNTEAFF. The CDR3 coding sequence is TGTGCCAGCAGCCGCGTCGACTTGAACACTGAAGCTTTCTTT.

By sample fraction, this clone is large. The CDR3 bases are TGTGCCAGCAGCGCAGGACCCAACTACGAGCAGTACTTC. Translated, it gives CASSAGPNYEQYF. The V gene is TRBV7-6, the J gene TRBJ2-7, with D unresolved. V lost 5 bases and J 3 bases, leaving 11 bases between the germline ends. Per the germline V gene, CDR1 is SGHVS and CDR2 is FNYEAQ. The CDR3 length is 13 residues.

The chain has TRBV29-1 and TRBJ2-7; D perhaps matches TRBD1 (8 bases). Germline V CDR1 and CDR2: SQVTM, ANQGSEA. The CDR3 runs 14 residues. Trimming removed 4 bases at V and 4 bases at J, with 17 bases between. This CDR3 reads CSVVSGQGGYEQYF. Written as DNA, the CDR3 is TGCAGCGTTGTGAGCGGACAGGGAGGGTACGAGCAGTACTTC.

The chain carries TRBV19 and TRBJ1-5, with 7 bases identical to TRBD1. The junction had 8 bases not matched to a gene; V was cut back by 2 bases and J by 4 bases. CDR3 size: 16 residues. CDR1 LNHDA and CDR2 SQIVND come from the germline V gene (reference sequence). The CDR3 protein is CASSISRGRGNQPQHF. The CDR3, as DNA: TGTGCCAGTAGTATAAGTAGGGGGCGTGGGAATCAGCCCCAGCATTTT.

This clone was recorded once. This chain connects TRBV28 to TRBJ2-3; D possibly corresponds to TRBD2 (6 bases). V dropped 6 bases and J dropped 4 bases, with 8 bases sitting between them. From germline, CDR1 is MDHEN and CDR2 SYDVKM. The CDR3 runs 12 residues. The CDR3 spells CASRTSSDTQYF. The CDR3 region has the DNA TGTGCCAGCAGGACTAGTTCAGATACGCAGTATTTT. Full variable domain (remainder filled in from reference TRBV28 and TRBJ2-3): DVKVTQSSRYLVKRTGEKVFLECVQDMDHENMFWYRQDPGLGLRLIYFSYDVKMKEKGDIPEGYSVSREKKERFSLILESASTNQTSMYLCASRTSSDTQYFGPGTRLTVL.

In DNA form, the CDR3 reads TGCGCCAGCAGCCTCCGGGCCAAACCCACAGATACGCAGTATTTT. Its translation is CASSLRAKPTDTQYF. V usage is TRBV5-1 and J usage is TRBJ2-3; D unclear. V was clipped by 4 bases and J by 2 bases, with 14 bases between them. Looked up from germline, CDR1 is SGHRS and CDR2 is YFSETQ. The CDR3 has 15 residues.

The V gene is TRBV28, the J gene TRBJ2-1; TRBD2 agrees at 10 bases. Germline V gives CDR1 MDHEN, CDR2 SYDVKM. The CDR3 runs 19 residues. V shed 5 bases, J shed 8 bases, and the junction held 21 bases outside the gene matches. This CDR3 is CASSPTELGSGRGPYEQFF. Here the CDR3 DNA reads TGTGCCAGCAGTCCCACGGAGCTGGGGAGCGGGAGGGGCCCTTATGAGCAGTTCTTC.

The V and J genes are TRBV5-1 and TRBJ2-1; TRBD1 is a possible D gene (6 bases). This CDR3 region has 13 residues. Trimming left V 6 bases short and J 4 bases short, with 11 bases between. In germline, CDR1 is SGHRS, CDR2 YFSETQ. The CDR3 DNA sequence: TGCGCCAGCAAACCGGGACATTACAATGAGCAGTTCTTC. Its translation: CASKPGHYNEQFF.

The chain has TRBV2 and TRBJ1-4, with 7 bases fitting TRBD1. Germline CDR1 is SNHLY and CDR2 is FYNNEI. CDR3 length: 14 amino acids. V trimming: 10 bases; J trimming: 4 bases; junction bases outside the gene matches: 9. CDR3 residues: CATAQGGFNEKLFF. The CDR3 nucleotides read TGTGCCACTGCTCAGGGGGGGTTTAATGAAAAACTGTTTTTT.

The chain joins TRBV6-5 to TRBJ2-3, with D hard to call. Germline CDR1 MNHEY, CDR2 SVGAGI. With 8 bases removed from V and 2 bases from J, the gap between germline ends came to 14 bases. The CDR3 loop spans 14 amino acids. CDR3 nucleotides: TGTGCCAGCCAACGTGTGGGGTACACAGATACGCAGTATTTT. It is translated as CASQRVGYTDTQYF.

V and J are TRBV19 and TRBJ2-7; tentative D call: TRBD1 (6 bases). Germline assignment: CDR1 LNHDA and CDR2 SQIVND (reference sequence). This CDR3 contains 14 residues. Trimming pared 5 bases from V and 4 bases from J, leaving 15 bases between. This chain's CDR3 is CASSGGQQGYEQYF. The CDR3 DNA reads TGTGCCAGTAGTGGTGGACAGCAGGGATACGAGCAGTACTTC.

CDR3 coding DNA: TGTGCTAGTGCCATTGAGCTTGATCCCGGGCCCGAAGCTTTCTTT. Translation gives CASAIELDPGPEAFF. The chain links TRBV12-5 to TRBJ1-1; D remains ambiguous. The CDR3 runs 15 residues. V lost 7 bases, J lost 8 bases, and 23 bases lay in between. CDR1 is LGHNT, CDR2 FRNRAP, per germline. Full variable domain (missing parts from reference TRBV12-5 and TRBJ1-1): DARVTQTPRHKVTEMGQEVTMRCQPILGHNTVFWYRQTMMQGLELLAYFRNRAPLDDSGMPKDRFSAEMPDATLATLKIQPSEPRDSAVYFCASAIELDPGPEAFFGQGTRLTVV.